One and the same sample provided the 8 T cell receptor beta chains below, sequenced in a study. TCRdb redid the calling of the RT-PCR reads with MiXCR, one entry per CDR3 protein. The profile shows about 680,000 distinct CDR3 sequences, approximately 14% of them singletons. The specimen was memory CD4+ T cells from blood. These receptors originate from a female donor in good health, serving as a healthy control.

In this sample, this clonotype turned up a few times. This rearrangement joins TRBV20-1 to TRBJ2-5, with 8 bases that match TRBD2. J gave up 4 bases and V 0 bases, and 7 bases lay outside the gene matches. CDR1 and CDR2 from the germline V gene are DFQATT and SNEGSKA (reference sequence). This CDR3 has 15 residues. For the CDR3, the DNA is TGCAGTGCTAGAGATTTCGGGGGGGCAGGAGAGACCCAGTACTTC. This gives the protein CSARDFGGAGETQYF.

The V call is TRBV29-1, the J call TRBJ1-4; no definite D call. The CDR3 contains 14 residues. V lost 1 base and J lost 0, with 6 bases in between. Germline V lookup: CDR1 SQVTM, CDR2 ANQGSEA. CDR3 residues: CSVEAGPTNEKLFF. CDR3 bases: TGCAGCGTTGAAGCTGGGCCAACTAATGAAAAACTGTTTTTT.

This clonotype was seen at least ten times. The chain employs TRBV10-3 and TRBJ2-3; maybe TRBD1 (5 bases). CDR1 and CDR2 from the germline V gene are ENHRY and SYGVKD. This CDR3 is built from 16 residues. V dropped 2 bases and J dropped 2 bases, with 14 bases sitting between them. CDR3 sequence: CAISERQGEFTDTQYF. The CDR3 DNA follows: TGTGCCATCAGTGAGCGGCAGGGCGAATTCACAGATACGCAGTATTTT.

In this sample, this clonotype turned up many times. The genes are TRBV20-1 and TRBJ2-5, with D unresolved. The V gene's germline CDR1 is DFQATT and CDR2 SNEGSKA (reference sequence). Trimming removed 5 bases at V and 1 base at J, with 8 bases between. The length of the CDR3 is 12 residues. In DNA, the CDR3 is TGCAGTGCTGTCGTAAGCCAAGAGACCCAGTACTTC. It is translated as CSAVVSQETQYF.

This clonotype was detected a few times. The chain couples TRBV20-1 to TRBJ1-1; 7 bases fit TRBD1. The length of the CDR3 is 13 residues. V dropped 8 bases and J dropped 5; count of bases not matched to a gene: 11. Germline CDR1 is DFQATT and CDR2 is SNEGSKA (reference sequence). The CDR3 nucleotides are TGCAGTTACGGAGGGGGCTGGGAAACTGAAGCTTTCTTT. Its protein is CSYGGGWETEAFF.

J is TRBJ2-5 and V is TRBV12-3 or TRBV12-4; the D gene is possibly TRBD1 (5 bases). The CDR3 sequence is 15 residues long. The V end was cut by 3 bases, the J end by 2 bases, with 13 bases between. The CDR3 nucleotides read TGTGCCAGCAGTTTGCAGGGAATGGGTCAAGAGACCCAGTACTTC. It is translated as CASSLQGMGQETQYF.

This clonotype occurred many times. V usage is TRBV7-9 and J usage is TRBJ1-4, with D possibly being TRBD1 (5 bases). Trimming pared 2 bases from V and 7 bases from J, leaving 5 bases between. From germline, CDR1 is SEHNR and CDR2 FQNEAQ (reference sequence). The CDR3 is 12 amino acids. CDR3 coding DNA: TGTGCCAGCAGCTTACAGGGTGAAAAACTGTTTTTT. It encodes CASSLQGEKLFF.

Only a few counts were recorded for this clonotype. The V gene is TRBV19, the J gene TRBJ2-1, with TRBD2 identical over 12 bases. Trimming at V came to 4 bases and at J to 7 bases, leaving 14 bases not matched to a gene. This CDR3 contains 18 residues. CDR1 and CDR2 (germline): LNHDA, SQIVND (reference sequence). CDR3 nucleotides: TGTGCCAGTAGTAGCCCCGCCTTTTCCGGGACTAGCGGGAATGAGCAGTTCTTC. This sequence encodes CASSSPAFSGTSGNEQFF.